Sequencing of this T cell receptor (beta chain) was carried out in a study of blood T cell repertoires in COVID-19. J lost 1 base, V lost 0 bases, and 0 bases had no gene match. CDR1 and CDR2 from the germline V gene are SGHKS and YYEKEE (reference sequence). This CDR3 comprises 14 residues. The table came from immunoSEQ multiplex PCR; TCRdb's copy has only in-frame clones and leaves some out. The sample yields roughly 230,000 clones, approximately 83% seen once. This clone was detected a few times. The same CDR3 arises from other DNA sequences in this sample as well. The sequenced sample consisted of peripheral blood. The V and J genes are TRBV5-5 and TRBJ1-1; the match to TRBD1 covers 7 bases. The receptor was isolated from a man aged 50 to 59 with active or convalescent COVID-19. The CDR3 nucleotides are TGTGCCAGCAGCTTGGGGACAGGGAACACTGAAGCTTTCTTT. Amino acids: CASSLGTGNTEAFF.